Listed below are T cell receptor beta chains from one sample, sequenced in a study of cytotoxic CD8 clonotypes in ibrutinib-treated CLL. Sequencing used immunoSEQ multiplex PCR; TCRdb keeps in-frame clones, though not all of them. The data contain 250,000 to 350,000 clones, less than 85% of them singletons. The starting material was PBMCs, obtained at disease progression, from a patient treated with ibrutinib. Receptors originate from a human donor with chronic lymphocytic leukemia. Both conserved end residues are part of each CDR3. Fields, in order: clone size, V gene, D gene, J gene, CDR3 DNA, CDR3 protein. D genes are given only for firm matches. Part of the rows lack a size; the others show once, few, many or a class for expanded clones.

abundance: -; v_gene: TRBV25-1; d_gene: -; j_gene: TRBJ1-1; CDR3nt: TGTGCCAGCAGTGACTGGGGGGACACTGAAGCTTTCTTT; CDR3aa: CASSDWGDTEAFF
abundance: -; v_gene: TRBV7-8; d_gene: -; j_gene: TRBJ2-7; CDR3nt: TGTGCCACCAAATTAACCCCCGGGGGGCCGTCCTACGAGCAGTACTTC; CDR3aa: CATKLTPGGPSYEQYF
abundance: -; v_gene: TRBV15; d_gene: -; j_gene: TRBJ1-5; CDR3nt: TGTGCCACCACCAGTCCACACAGGATTAATCAGCCCCAGCATTTT; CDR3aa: CATTSPHRINQPQHF
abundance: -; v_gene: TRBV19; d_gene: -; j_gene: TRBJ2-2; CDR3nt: TGTGCCAGTGGGAGTAGGGGAAACACCGGGGAGCTGTTTTTT; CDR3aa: CASGSRGNTGELFF
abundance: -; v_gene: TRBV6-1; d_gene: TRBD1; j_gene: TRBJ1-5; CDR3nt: TGTGCCAGCGTACTGGGACAGGGCCCCAATCAGCCCCAGCATTTT; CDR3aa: CASVLGQGPNQPQHF
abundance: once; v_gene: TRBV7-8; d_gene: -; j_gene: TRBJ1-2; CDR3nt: TGTGCCAGCAGCCCCTACGCCTCGGACATCTATGGCTACACCTTC; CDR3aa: CASSPYASDIYGYTF
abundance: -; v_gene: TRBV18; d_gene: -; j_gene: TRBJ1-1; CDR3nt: TGTGCCAGCTCACCACCGGGGGATATGATCTTT; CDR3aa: CASSPPGDMIF
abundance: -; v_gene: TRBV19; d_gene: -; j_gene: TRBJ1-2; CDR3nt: TGTGCCAGTAGTGCTGCACAGGGTTCAAACTATGGCTACACCTTC; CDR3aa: CASSAAQGSNYGYTF
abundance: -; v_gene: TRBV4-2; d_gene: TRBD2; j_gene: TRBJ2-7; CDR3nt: TGTGCCAGCAGCCAACCCTTAGCGGGGAAGAGCTCCTACGAGCAGTACTTC; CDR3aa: CASSQPLAGKSSYEQYF
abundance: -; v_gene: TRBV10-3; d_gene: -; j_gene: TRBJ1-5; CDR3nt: TGTGCCATCAGTGTAGGACATTATAGCAATCAGCCCCAGCATTTT; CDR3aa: CAISVGHYSNQPQHF
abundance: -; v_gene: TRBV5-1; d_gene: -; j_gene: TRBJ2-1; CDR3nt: TGCGCCAGCAGCGCGGAGCTAGCAGGTGAGCAGTTCTTC; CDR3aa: CASSAELAGEQFF
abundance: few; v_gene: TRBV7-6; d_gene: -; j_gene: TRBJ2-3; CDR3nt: TGTGCCAGCGGCTTGACCTACACAGATACGCAGTATTTT; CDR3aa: CASGLTYTDTQYF
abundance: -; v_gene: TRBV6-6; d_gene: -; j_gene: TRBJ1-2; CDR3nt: TGTGCCAGCAGTCCTGTTGCGTTCTATGGCTACACCTTC; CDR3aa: CASSPVAFYGYTF
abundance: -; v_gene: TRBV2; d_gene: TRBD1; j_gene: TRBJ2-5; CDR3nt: TGTGCCAGCAACACAGGGGGCCGAGAGACCCAGTACTTC; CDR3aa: CASNTGGRETQYF
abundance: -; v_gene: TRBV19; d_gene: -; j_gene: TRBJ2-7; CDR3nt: TGTGCCAGTAGTATTCTCGGCGGGTCCTACGAGCAGTACTTC; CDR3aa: CASSILGGSYEQYF
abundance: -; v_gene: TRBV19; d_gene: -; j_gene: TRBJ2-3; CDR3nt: TGTGCCAGTAGTAAGTATGCAGGAACAGATACGCAGTATTTT; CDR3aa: CASSKYAGTDTQYF
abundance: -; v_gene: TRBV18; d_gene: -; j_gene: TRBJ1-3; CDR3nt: TGTGCCAGCTCTTTAGCGACAGGCTCTGGAAACACCATATATTTT; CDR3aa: CASSLATGSGNTIYF
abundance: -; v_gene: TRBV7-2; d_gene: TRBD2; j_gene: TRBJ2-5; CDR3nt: TGTGCCAGCAGCTTTGTACTAGCGGGAGGACGGTACCAAGAGACCCAGTACTTC; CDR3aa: CASSFVLAGGRYQETQYF
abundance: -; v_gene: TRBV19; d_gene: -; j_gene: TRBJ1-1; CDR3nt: TGTGCCAGTAGTAGAACGGGGTCCAGGAACACTGAAGCTTTCTTT; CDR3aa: CASSRTGSRNTEAFF
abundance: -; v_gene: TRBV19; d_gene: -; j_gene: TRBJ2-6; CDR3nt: TGTGCCAGTAGTATTGCCAGCTACTCTGGGGCCAACGTCCTGACTTTC; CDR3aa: CASSIASYSGANVLTF
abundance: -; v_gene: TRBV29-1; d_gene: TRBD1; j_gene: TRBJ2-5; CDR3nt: TGCAGCATAGGGACAGGGCTAACGAAGACCCAGTACTTC; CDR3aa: CSIGTGLTKTQYF
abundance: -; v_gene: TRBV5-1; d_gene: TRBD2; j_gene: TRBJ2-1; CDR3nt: TGCGCCAGCAGCTTTCTCGGGTATAGGAGGCGGGAGGCTTACAATGAGCAGTTCTTC; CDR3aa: CASSFLGYRRREAYNEQFF
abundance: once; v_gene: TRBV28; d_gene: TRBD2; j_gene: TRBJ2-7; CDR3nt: TGTGCCAGCTCCCCGGGTGGCGGGAGCCACAACTACGAGCAGTACTTC; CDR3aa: CASSPGGGSHNYEQYF
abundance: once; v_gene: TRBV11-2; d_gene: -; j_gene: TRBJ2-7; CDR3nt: TGTGCCAGCAGCTCCCGATTGGGGGCTCGGGGCGAGCAGTACTTC; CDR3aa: CASSSRLGARGEQYF
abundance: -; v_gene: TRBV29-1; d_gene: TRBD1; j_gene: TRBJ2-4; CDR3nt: TGCAGCGTTGTGGGACAGGGGGCTAAACGAGCCAAAAACATTCAGTACTTC; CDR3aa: CSVVGQGAKRAKNIQYF
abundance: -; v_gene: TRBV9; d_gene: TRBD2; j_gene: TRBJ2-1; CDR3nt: TGTGCCAGCAGCTCCGGGACTAGTAAGTTCTTC; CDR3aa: CASSSGTSKFF
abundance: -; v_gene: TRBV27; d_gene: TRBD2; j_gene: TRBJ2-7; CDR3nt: TGTGCCAGCAGTTCTATCTCATTCCGGACTAGCGTCTACGAGCAGTACTTC; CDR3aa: CASSSISFRTSVYEQYF
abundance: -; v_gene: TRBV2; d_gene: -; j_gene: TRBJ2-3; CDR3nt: TGTGCCAGCAACAAACTAGTTCCAGATACGCAGTATTTT; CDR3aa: CASNKLVPDTQYF
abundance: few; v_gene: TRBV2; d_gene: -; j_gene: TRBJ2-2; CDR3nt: TGTGCCAGCAGTCTCCGGACGGCGAACACCGGGGAGCTGTTTTTT; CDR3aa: CASSLRTANTGELFF
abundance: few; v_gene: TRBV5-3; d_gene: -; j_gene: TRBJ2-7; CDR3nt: TGTGCCAGAAGCTTGGTGTTCGGAGGGATTAGGTACGAGCAGTACTTC; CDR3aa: CARSLVFGGIRYEQYF